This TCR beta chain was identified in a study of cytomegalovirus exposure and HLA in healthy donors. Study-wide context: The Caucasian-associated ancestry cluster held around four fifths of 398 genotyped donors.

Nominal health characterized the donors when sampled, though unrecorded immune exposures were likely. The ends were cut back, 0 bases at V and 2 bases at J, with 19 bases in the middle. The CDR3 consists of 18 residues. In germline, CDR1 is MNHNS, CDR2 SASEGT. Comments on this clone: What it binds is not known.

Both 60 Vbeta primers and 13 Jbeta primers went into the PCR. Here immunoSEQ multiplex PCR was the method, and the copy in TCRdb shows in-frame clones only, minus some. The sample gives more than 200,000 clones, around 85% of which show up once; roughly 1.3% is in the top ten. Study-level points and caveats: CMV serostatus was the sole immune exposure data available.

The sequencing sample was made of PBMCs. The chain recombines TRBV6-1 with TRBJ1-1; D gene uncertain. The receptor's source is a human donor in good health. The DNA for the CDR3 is TGTGCCAGCAGTGAAGCGCTTCGGGGATCAAATCGCAACACTGAAGCTTTCTTT. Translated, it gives CASSEALRGSNRNTEAFF.